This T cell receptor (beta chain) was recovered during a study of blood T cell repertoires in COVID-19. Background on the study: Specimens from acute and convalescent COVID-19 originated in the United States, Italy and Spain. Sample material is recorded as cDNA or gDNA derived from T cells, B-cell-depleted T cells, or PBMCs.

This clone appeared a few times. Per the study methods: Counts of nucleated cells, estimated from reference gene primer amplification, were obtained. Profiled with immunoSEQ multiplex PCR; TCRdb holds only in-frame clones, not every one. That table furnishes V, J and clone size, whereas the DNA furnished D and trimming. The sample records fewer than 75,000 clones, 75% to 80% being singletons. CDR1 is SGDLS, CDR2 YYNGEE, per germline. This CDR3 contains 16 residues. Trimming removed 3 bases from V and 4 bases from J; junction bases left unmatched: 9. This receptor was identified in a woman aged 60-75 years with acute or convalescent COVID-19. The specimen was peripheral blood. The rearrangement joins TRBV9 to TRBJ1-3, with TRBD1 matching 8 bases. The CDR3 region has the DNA TGTGCCAGCAGCGGAAACAGGGGGACGTTAGGAAACACCATATATTTT. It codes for CASSGNRGTLGNTIYF. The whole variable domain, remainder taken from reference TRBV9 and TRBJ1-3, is DSGVTQTPKHLITATGQRVTLRCSPRSGDLSVYWYQQSLDQGLQFLIQYYNGEERAKGNILERFSAQQFPDLHSELNLSSLELGDSALYFCASSGNRGTLGNTIYFGEGSWLTVV.